This TCR beta chain was captured in a study of T-cell memory formation after mild COVID-19. Details on this clonotype: Its matching antigen is unknown.

MiXCR was run by TCRdb on the 5' RACE reads, yielding one entry per CDR3 protein. The table shows about 350,000 distinct CDR3 sequences, with around 13% occurring only once. Overall study results and limits: Some clones that responded turned up in pre-infection memory, which suggests that cross-reactive memory joined in. Day 15 to 85 contracting clones showed balanced CD4/CD8; day 15 to 37 expanders favored CD4+. Mainly in CM and EM were contracting CD4+ clones; CD8+ were in EMRA.

The sequencing sample was made of PBMCs or a T cell subset sorted from them (not recorded which). The TCR was taken from a man aged 18 to 29 who had mild COVID-19 (a few samples of this study predate the infection). Cell type and time point are not known.

The CDR3 spells CASSPTGHQETQYF. CDR3 nucleotides: TGCGCCAGCAGCCCCACAGGGCATCAAGAGACCCAGTACTTC. J is TRBJ2-5 and V is TRBV5-1, with D possibly TRBD1 on 6 matching bases. CDR3 length equals 14 residues. Germline-derived CDR1 and CDR2 are SGHRS and YFSETQ. V was shortened by 4 bases and J by 2 bases, with 12 bases between the two germline ends.